These T cell receptor beta chains were read from a single sample in a study of spatial heterogeneity in lung cancer. MiXCR, applied by TCRdb to the 5' RACE reads, yields one record per CDR3 protein. Of about 90,000 distinct CDR3 sequences in the sample, roughly 10% were seen once. Sequencing was performed on PBMCs, taken at surgery. These receptors all stem from a male donor with early-stage non-small cell lung cancer. CDR3s include the opening cysteine and the closing phenylalanine or tryptophan. Each record gives: J gene, D gene, clone size, V gene, CDR3 protein, CDR3 DNA. D genes are given only for firm matches. Size values are once, few and many counts, or a class for expanded clones, and some rows have none.

j_gene: TRBJ2-1; d_gene: TRBD2; abundance: many; v_gene: TRBV7-3; CDR3aa: CASRFSSGGPQFF; CDR3nt: TGTGCCAGCAGATTTTCTAGCGGGGGGCCGCAGTTCTTC
j_gene: TRBJ1-5; d_gene: .; abundance: many; v_gene: TRBV2; CDR3aa: CASSGPTSDQPQHF; CDR3nt: TGTGCCAGCAGTGGACCCACAAGCGATCAGCCCCAGCATTTT
j_gene: TRBJ2-7; d_gene: .; abundance: many; v_gene: TRBV29-1; CDR3aa: CSVEGAGGLYEQYF; CDR3nt: TGCAGCGTTGAAGGCGCTGGGGGGCTCTACGAGCAGTACTTC
j_gene: TRBJ1-1; d_gene: .; abundance: many; v_gene: TRBV4-1; CDR3aa: CASSQDGSAEAFF; CDR3nt: TGCGCCAGCAGCCAGGACGGGTCGGCTGAAGCTTTCTTT
j_gene: TRBJ1-4; d_gene: .; abundance: once; v_gene: TRBV28; CDR3aa: CASSLRLGQLFF; CDR3nt: TGTGCCAGCAGCCTGAGGCTTGGACAACTGTTTTTT
j_gene: TRBJ2-5; d_gene: .; abundance: few; v_gene: TRBV2; CDR3aa: CASREETQYF; CDR3nt: TGTGCCAGCAGAGAAGAGACCCAGTACTTC
j_gene: TRBJ2-5; d_gene: .; abundance: many; v_gene: TRBV5-6; CDR3aa: CASSLAETRKTQYF; CDR3nt: TGTGCCAGCAGCCTCGCCGAGACCCGGAAGACCCAGTACTTC
j_gene: TRBJ1-1; d_gene: .; abundance: many; v_gene: TRBV5-1; CDR3aa: CASSRGEIENTEAFF; CDR3nt: TGCGCCAGCAGCAGAGGGGAGATTGAGAACACTGAAGCTTTCTTT
j_gene: TRBJ1-2; d_gene: TRBD1; abundance: many; v_gene: TRBV28; CDR3aa: CASSPILGTGGLYGYTF; CDR3nt: TGTGCCAGCAGTCCCATATTAGGGACAGGGGGCCTCTATGGCTACACCTTC
j_gene: TRBJ2-7; d_gene: .; abundance: many; v_gene: TRBV5-5; CDR3aa: CASSPAYEQYF; CDR3nt: TGTGCCAGCAGCCCCGCCTACGAGCAGTACTTC
j_gene: TRBJ2-7; d_gene: TRBD2; abundance: few; v_gene: TRBV10-3; CDR3aa: CAIRGTSAPLEQYF; CDR3nt: TGTGCCATCAGGGGGACTAGCGCTCCCCTGGAGCAGTACTTC
j_gene: TRBJ2-2; d_gene: .; abundance: few; v_gene: TRBV24-1; CDR3aa: CATSDPRHTGELFF; CDR3nt: TGTGCCACCAGTGACCCCAGACACACCGGGGAGCTGTTTTTT
j_gene: TRBJ2-2; d_gene: .; abundance: few; v_gene: TRBV28; CDR3aa: CASSPRLANTGELFF; CDR3nt: TGTGCCAGCAGTCCTCGGCTCGCGAACACCGGGGAGCTGTTTTTT
j_gene: TRBJ1-4; d_gene: .; abundance: many; v_gene: TRBV28; CDR3aa: CASKRGGVFNEKLFF; CDR3nt: TGTGCCTCCAAAAGGGGAGGGGTCTTTAATGAAAAACTGTTTTTT
j_gene: TRBJ2-2; d_gene: .; abundance: few; v_gene: TRBV2; CDR3aa: CASSERPLGELFF; CDR3nt: TGTGCCAGCAGTGAACGCCCTTTGGGGGAGCTGTTTTTT
j_gene: TRBJ2-1; d_gene: .; abundance: many; v_gene: TRBV7-9; CDR3aa: CASSLGRGSYNEQFF; CDR3nt: TGTGCCAGCAGCTTAGGTAGGGGCTCCTACAATGAGCAGTTCTTC
j_gene: TRBJ2-2; d_gene: .; abundance: many; v_gene: TRBV5-1; CDR3aa: CASSSQERWIGELFF; CDR3nt: TGCGCCAGCAGCTCTCAAGAAAGGTGGATCGGGGAGCTGTTTTTT
j_gene: TRBJ2-2; d_gene: .; abundance: .; v_gene: TRBV6-6; CDR3aa: CAIGGRENTGELFF; CDR3nt: TGTGCCATCGGGGGGCGGGAGAACACCGGGGAGCTGTTTTTT
j_gene: TRBJ2-5; d_gene: .; abundance: .; v_gene: TRBV10-3; CDR3aa: CAISWGGRETQYF; CDR3nt: TGTGCCATCAGTTGGGGGGGCCGAGAGACCCAGTACTTC
j_gene: TRBJ2-7; d_gene: .; abundance: many; v_gene: TRBV29-1; CDR3aa: CSVGLSYEQYF; CDR3nt: TGCAGCGTCGGACTGTCCTACGAGCAGTACTTC
j_gene: TRBJ2-3; d_gene: .; abundance: few; v_gene: TRBV20-1; CDR3aa: CSARDAGAQPSTQYF; CDR3nt: TGCAGTGCTAGAGACGCGGGGGCCCAGCCGTCTACGCAGTATTTT
j_gene: TRBJ2-1; d_gene: TRBD2; abundance: .; v_gene: TRBV7-2; CDR3aa: CASSPRRGSGGTYNEQFF; CDR3nt: TGTGCCAGCAGCCCCCGACGCGGAAGCGGGGGGACATACAATGAGCAGTTCTTC
j_gene: TRBJ2-1; d_gene: TRBD2; abundance: few; v_gene: TRBV9; CDR3aa: CASSETSGSANEQFF; CDR3nt: TGTGCCAGCAGCGAGACTAGCGGGAGCGCTAATGAGCAGTTCTTC
j_gene: TRBJ2-7; d_gene: .; abundance: many; v_gene: TRBV10-3; CDR3aa: CATNGHDYEQYF; CDR3nt: TGTGCCACCAACGGACATGATTACGAGCAGTACTTC
j_gene: TRBJ2-3; d_gene: .; abundance: many; v_gene: TRBV9; CDR3aa: CASSVDPGSDTQYF; CDR3nt: TGTGCCAGCAGCGTAGATCCCGGATCAGATACGCAGTATTTT
j_gene: TRBJ2-5; d_gene: TRBD1; abundance: .; v_gene: TRBV9; CDR3aa: CASSVDRGRAQYF; CDR3nt: TGTGCCAGCAGCGTAGACAGGGGAAGGGCCCAGTACTTC
j_gene: TRBJ1-1; d_gene: TRBD1; abundance: many; v_gene: TRBV10-3; CDR3aa: CAISLQGTTEAFF; CDR3nt: TGTGCCATCAGCTTACAGGGGACCACTGAAGCTTTCTTT
j_gene: TRBJ1-1; d_gene: .; abundance: many; v_gene: TRBV6-2/TRBV6-3; CDR3aa: CASTQGTEAFF; CDR3nt: TGTGCCAGCACGCAGGGCACTGAAGCTTTCTTT
j_gene: TRBJ2-7; d_gene: TRBD2; abundance: many; v_gene: TRBV28; CDR3aa: CASRTSGSYEQYF; CDR3nt: TGTGCCAGCCGGACTAGCGGCTCCTACGAGCAGTACTTC
j_gene: TRBJ2-2; d_gene: .; abundance: many; v_gene: TRBV24-1; CDR3aa: CATSPGLNTGELFF; CDR3nt: TGTGCCACCAGTCCGGGACTCAACACCGGGGAGCTGTTTTTT
j_gene: TRBJ2-3; d_gene: TRBD2; abundance: many; v_gene: TRBV10-1; CDR3aa: CASSESIAGDIDTQYF; CDR3nt: TGCGCCAGCAGTGAGTCGATAGCGGGAGATATAGATACGCAGTATTTT
j_gene: TRBJ2-7; d_gene: TRBD2; abundance: few; v_gene: TRBV6-2/TRBV6-3; CDR3aa: CASIRAGDRYEQYF; CDR3nt: TGTGCCAGCATCCGGGCGGGAGACCGCTACGAGCAGTACTTC
j_gene: TRBJ2-5; d_gene: TRBD1; abundance: .; v_gene: TRBV10-3; CDR3aa: CAIADRAETQYF; CDR3nt: TGTGCCATCGCGGACAGGGCAGAGACCCAGTACTTC
j_gene: TRBJ1-2; d_gene: TRBD1; abundance: .; v_gene: TRBV19; CDR3aa: CASRTGGANYGYTF; CDR3nt: TGTGCCAGTAGGACAGGGGGCGCGAACTATGGCTACACCTTC
j_gene: TRBJ2-2; d_gene: .; abundance: many; v_gene: TRBV10-3; CDR3aa: CAISYSGGDTGELFF; CDR3nt: TGTGCCATCAGTTATAGCGGAGGGGACACCGGGGAGCTGTTTTTT
j_gene: TRBJ2-2; d_gene: TRBD2; abundance: few; v_gene: TRBV20-1; CDR3aa: CSATAGGTGELFF; CDR3nt: TGCAGTGCTACGGCGGGAGGCACCGGGGAGCTGTTTTTT
j_gene: TRBJ2-3; d_gene: TRBD1; abundance: .; v_gene: TRBV10-3; CDR3aa: CATGDREGPSDTQYF; CDR3nt: TGTGCCACCGGGGACAGGGAGGGACCGTCAGATACGCAGTATTTT
j_gene: TRBJ2-2; d_gene: .; abundance: few; v_gene: TRBV24-1; CDR3aa: CATSEPGTRRTGELFF; CDR3nt: TGTGCCACCAGTGAACCTGGGACACGACGAACCGGGGAGCTGTTTTTT
j_gene: TRBJ2-5; d_gene: .; abundance: many; v_gene: TRBV9; CDR3aa: CASSVGRRETQYF; CDR3nt: TGTGCCAGCAGCGTAGGACGTAGAGAGACCCAGTACTTC
j_gene: TRBJ2-1; d_gene: TRBD2; abundance: many; v_gene: TRBV29-1; CDR3aa: CSVDLGLAGGDEQFF; CDR3nt: TGCAGCGTTGATTTGGGACTAGCGGGTGGGGATGAGCAGTTCTTC
j_gene: TRBJ1-5; d_gene: TRBD1; abundance: .; v_gene: TRBV12-3/TRBV12-4; CDR3aa: CASSQDRGTNQPQHF; CDR3nt: TGTGCCAGCAGTCAGGACAGGGGTACGAATCAGCCCCAGCATTTT
j_gene: TRBJ1-1; d_gene: .; abundance: medium-sized; v_gene: TRBV13; CDR3aa: CASSPGNTEAFF; CDR3nt: TGTGCCAGCAGCCCGGGGAACACTGAAGCTTTCTTT
j_gene: TRBJ2-7; d_gene: .; abundance: many; v_gene: TRBV29-1; CDR3aa: CSGLGGAYEQYF; CDR3nt: TGCAGCGGGCTAGGGGGAGCCTACGAGCAGTACTTC
j_gene: TRBJ2-4; d_gene: .; abundance: many; v_gene: TRBV6-5; CDR3aa: CASSSPSSNIQYF; CDR3nt: TGTGCCAGCAGCTCGCCTTCCTCCAACATTCAGTACTTC
j_gene: TRBJ1-2; d_gene: TRBD1; abundance: few; v_gene: TRBV18; CDR3aa: CASSPTGTGNGYTF; CDR3nt: TGTGCCAGCTCCCCAACTGGGACAGGGAATGGCTACACCTTC
j_gene: TRBJ2-5; d_gene: .; abundance: few; v_gene: TRBV29-1; CDR3aa: CSVEEGAETQYF; CDR3nt: TGCAGCGTTGAAGAGGGGGCTGAGACCCAGTACTTC
j_gene: TRBJ1-4; d_gene: .; abundance: many; v_gene: TRBV19; CDR3aa: CASRGGATNEKLFF; CDR3nt: TGTGCCAGTAGAGGCGGGGCAACTAATGAAAAACTGTTTTTT
j_gene: TRBJ2-1; d_gene: TRBD2; abundance: few; v_gene: TRBV5-1; CDR3aa: CASSWGLAEYNEQFF; CDR3nt: TGCGCCAGCAGCTGGGGACTAGCGGAATACAATGAGCAGTTCTTC
j_gene: TRBJ2-3; d_gene: .; abundance: .; v_gene: TRBV6-5; CDR3aa: CASSYQLGGTQYF; CDR3nt: TGTGCCAGCAGTTACCAACTAGGGGGTACGCAGTATTTT
j_gene: TRBJ2-3; d_gene: .; abundance: few; v_gene: TRBV7-9; CDR3aa: CASRFTGDTQYF; CDR3nt: TGTGCCAGCAGGTTTACAGGGGATACGCAGTATTTT
j_gene: TRBJ1-3; d_gene: .; abundance: few; v_gene: TRBV5-1; CDR3aa: CASSPRDSSSGNTIYF; CDR3nt: TGCGCCAGCAGCCCCCGGGACTCAAGCTCTGGAAACACCATATATTTT
j_gene: TRBJ2-3; d_gene: .; abundance: many; v_gene: TRBV9; CDR3aa: CASSRTVYDTQYF; CDR3nt: TGTGCCAGCAGCCGGACAGTTTACGATACGCAGTATTTT
j_gene: TRBJ2-2; d_gene: .; abundance: few; v_gene: TRBV3-1; CDR3aa: CASSRLRNTGELFF; CDR3nt: TGTGCCAGCAGCCGTCTCCGAAACACCGGGGAGCTGTTTTTT
j_gene: TRBJ2-2; d_gene: .; abundance: .; v_gene: TRBV28; CDR3aa: CASSGPWTENTGELFF; CDR3nt: TGTGCCAGCAGTGGCCCGTGGACGGAGAACACCGGGGAGCTGTTTTTT